This TCR beta chain was captured by sequencing in a study of response to subunit inactivated influenza vaccine. Study results and limitations: There was a suggestion from the authors that each seasonal influenza vaccination recruits few new T cells.

As concerns this clonotype: What it recognizes is unknown.

The CDR3 covers 14 residues. The germline V gene encodes CDR1 MDHEN and CDR2 SYDVKM. Trimming took off 7 bases at V and 2 bases at J, with 12 bases between the two ends. TCRdb reprocessed the RT-PCR reads with MiXCR, giving one entry per CDR3 protein. The sample contains about 830,000 distinct CDR3 sequences, approximately 17% of which appear only once. The sample consisted of PBMCs from blood, taken 5 days after vaccination. The chain uses TRBV28 and TRBJ2-1; maybe TRBD2 (6 bases). The receptor comes from a man in his fifties who received an inactivated influenza vaccine. In DNA form, the CDR3 reads TGTGCCAGCACAGGGAGGCCCACCTACAATGAGCAGTTCTTC. As protein: CASTGRPTYNEQFF. Using reference TRBV28 and TRBJ2-1 for the parts outside the CDR3, the full variable domain is DVKVTQSSRYLVKRTGEKVFLECVQDMDHENMFWYRQDPGLGLRLIYFSYDVKMKEKGDIPEGYSVSREKKERFSLILESASTNQTSMYLCASTGRPTYNEQFFGPGTRLTVL.